The present T cell receptor beta chain was sequenced within a study of OX40 agonist ivuxolimab in advanced cancers. Some clones are missing from TCRdb's copy, which holds only in-frame ones; the method was immunoSEQ multiplex PCR. The profile shows about 96,000 clones, 90% of them singletons. This CDR3 contains 13 residues. Trimming stripped 4 bases from V and 8 bases from J, with 14 bases between. Germline V CDR1 and CDR2: PRHDT, FYEKMQ (reference sequence). The sample was CD4+ or CD8+ T cells sorted from blood, taken in a trial of the OX40 agonist ivuxolimab. The rearrangement links TRBV13 to TRBJ1-2; D remains ambiguous. The TCR comes from an adult with an advanced solid tumor such as melanoma, head and neck, liver or kidney cancer. CDR3 residues: CASSYSSQLGYTF. CDR3 in DNA: TGTGCCAGCAGCTACAGCTCCCAGTTGGGCTACACCTTC.